The T cell receptor (beta chain) under discussion was sequenced for a study of early T cells in non-severe SARS-CoV-2 infection. This clonotype was recorded at least ten times. TCRdb re-called the 5' RACE reads with MiXCR, one entry per CDR3 protein. Of fewer than 120,000 distinct CDR3 sequences listed, around an eighth are singletons. V was trimmed by 4 bases and J by 0 bases, leaving 6 bases between them. The CDR3 contains 13 residues. CDR1 is SGHDN, CDR2 FVKESK, per germline. This TCR was recovered from an adult who was a healthcare worker with PCR-confirmed SARS-CoV-2 infection or an uninfected control (not recorded which). The chain is built from TRBV14 and TRBJ1-1; no reliable D call. The sequencing used whole blood, collected at baseline. The CDR3 loop is CASSRSLNTEAFF. CDR3 coding DNA: TGTGCCAGCAGCCGCAGTTTGAACACTGAAGCTTTCTTT.